A single sample gave rise to the 29 T cell receptor beta chains below, sequenced in a study of tissue T cells after allogeneic stem cell transplantation. TCRdb keeps only in-frame clones here, not all; method: immunoSEQ multiplex PCR. This table holds 7,500 to 10,000 clones, roughly 60% found once. The sequences come from tissue from the jejunum, collected at autopsy. These receptors all stem from a woman aged 18 to 55 with breast cancer.

This clone was counted between two and nine times. The V gene is TRBV24-1, the J gene TRBJ2-5; possibly TRBD1 for D (5 bases). There are 15 residues in the CDR3. Trimming left V 2 bases short and J 5 bases short, with 14 bases between. Germline assignment: CDR1 KGHDR and CDR2 SFDVKD. DNA for the CDR3: TGTGCCACCAGTGATTCCGCGCAGGGTGAGGAGACCCAGTACTTC. Its protein is CATSDSAQGEETQYF.

The chain couples TRBV6-5 to TRBJ1-1; D may be TRBD1 (6 bases). Germline V gene sequence: CDR1 MNHEY, CDR2 SVGAGI. The CDR3 runs to 15 residues. V lost 6 bases to trimming and J lost 4 bases, with 18 bases between them. DNA for the CDR3: TGTGCCAGCAGGACCACAGGGCTAGGGGTCACTGAAGCTTTCTTT. Protein product: CASRTTGLGVTEAFF.

This clone came up a few times. V and J are TRBV29-1 and TRBJ2-4; D unresolved. The CDR3 runs to 15 residues. V was clipped by 7 bases and J by 2 bases, with 18 bases between them. Per germline, CDR1 SQVTM and CDR2 ANQGSEA. This chain's CDR3 is CSAEDRRRSKNIQYF. The CDR3 bases are TGCAGCGCTGAGGACCGAAGACGTTCCAAAAACATTCAGTACTTC.

This clone occurred once. The chain employs TRBV9 and TRBJ2-1, with 16 bases that match TRBD2. CDR3 length: 16 amino acids. Unmatched junction bases numbered 6, after V lost 4 bases and J lost 8 bases. Germline-derived CDR1 and CDR2 are SGDLS and YYNGEE. CDR3 nucleotides: TGTGCCAGCAGCCCGACCGGGACTAGCGGGAGGGATGAGCAGTTCTTC. It specifies CASSPTGTSGRDEQFF.

V is TRBV19 and J is TRBJ2-3; D not resolved. In germline, CDR1 is LNHDA, CDR2 SQIVND (reference sequence). The CDR3 spans 13 residues. Trimming removed 4 bases at V and 6 bases at J, with 11 bases between. The CDR3 region is CASSSQTYDTQYF. The CDR3 DNA reads as TGTGCCAGTAGTAGCCAGACTTACGATACGCAGTATTTT.

The V call is TRBV3-1 (or the pseudogene TRBV3-2), the J call TRBJ1-3, with 7 positions matching TRBD1. The CDR3 length is 15 residues. The junction had 4 bases not matched to a gene; V was cut back by 2 bases and J by 3 bases. Germline CDR1 LGHDT, CDR2 YNNKEL (reference sequence). CDR3 loop: CASSQRDRDGNTIYF. CDR3 in DNA: TGTGCCAGCAGCCAACGGGACAGAGATGGAAACACCATATATTTT.

The table lists this clone with a few counts. V gene TRBV4-2 combines with J gene TRBJ2-1, with 14 bases that match TRBD2. V lost 4 bases and J lost 6; bases outside the gene matches: 8. The CDR3 runs to 17 residues. Germline V gene lookup returns CDR1 LGHNA and CDR2 YNFKEQ. For the CDR3, the DNA is TGTGCCAGCAGCCGCCCAGGGACTAGCGGGGGAATCAATGAGCAGTTCTTC. Translating it yields CASSRPGTSGGINEQFF.

V usage is TRBV29-1 and J usage is TRBJ1-1, with 8 nucleotides matching TRBD1. Germline trimming cut 7 bases from V and 1 base from J; bases unmatched to any gene: 5. CDR1 is SQVTM and CDR2 is ANQGSEA in the germline V gene. This CDR3 spans 13 amino acids. DNA for the CDR3: TGCAGCGGTATCGGACAGGGGAACACTGAAGCTTTCTTT. It translates to CSGIGQGNTEAFF.

The rearrangement links TRBV5-6 to TRBJ1-2, with TRBD1 as a possible D gene (6 bases). Germline V gene lookup returns CDR1 SGHDT and CDR2 YYEEEE. V was pared by 0 bases and J by 4 bases, with 10 bases between. This CDR3 is 14 amino acids long. The CDR3 DNA reads TGTGCCAGCAGCTTGGGGGGGCGCGGCTATGGCTACACCTTC. Translation: CASSLGGRGYGYTF.

The rearrangement uses TRBV5-1 and TRBJ2-7, with D perhaps TRBD2 (5 bases). With 1 base removed from V and 0 bases from J, the gap between germline ends came to 11 bases. Germline-derived CDR1 and CDR2 are SGHRS and YFSETQ. The CDR3 spans 15 residues. The CDR3, as DNA: TGCGCCAGCAGCTTGCGAGCCGGACTCTCCTACGAGCAGTACTTC. Translated: CASSLRAGLSYEQYF.

The chain links TRBV28 to TRBJ2-2; 10 positions agree with TRBD2. This CDR3 has 15 residues. The trim removed 6 bases at V and 4 bases at J, leaving 5 bases unmatched. CDR1 and CDR2 (germline): MDHEN, SYDVKM. CDR3 sequence (DNA): TGTGCCAGCAGGCTAGCGGGGGCTTTCACCGGGGAGCTGTTTTTT. It is translated as CASRLAGAFTGELFF.

By frequency in the sample, this clone is medium-sized. The same CDR3 is also encoded by other DNA sequences in this sample. The V gene is TRBV19, the J gene TRBJ2-3; D ambiguous. Deletions cut 6 bases from V and 4 bases from J, with 11 bases between. The V gene's germline CDR1 is LNHDA and CDR2 SQIVND (reference sequence). This CDR3 is 13 amino acids long. CDR3 DNA sequence: TGTGCCAGTAGGGTAGCTGGGGCAGATACGCAGTATTTT. Protein product: CASRVAGADTQYF. The variable domain in full, completed from reference TRBV19 and TRBJ2-3, reads DGGITQSPKYLFRKEGQNVTLSCEQNLNHDAMYWYRQDPGQGLRLIYYSQIVNDFQKGDIAEGYSVSREKKESFPLTVTSAQKNPTAFYLCASRVAGADTQYFGPGTRLTVL.

The J gene is TRBJ2-1, the V gene TRBV7-9; D is uncertain. The germline V gene encodes CDR1 SEHNR and CDR2 FQNEAQ (reference sequence). V lost 5 bases to trimming and J lost 6 bases, with 11 bases between them. The CDR3 consists of 13 residues. Here the CDR3 DNA reads TGTGCCAGCAGCCTTCCGGGTGCCAATGAGCAGTTCTTC. Translation: CASSLPGANEQFF.

This clone appeared a few times. The CDR3 is CASSLGYNEQFF. The DNA for the CDR3 is TGTGCCAGCAGCTTGGGCTACAATGAGCAGTTCTTC. The chain uses TRBV11-2 and TRBJ2-1; D is ambiguous. Germline V gene lookup returns CDR1 SGHAT and CDR2 FQNNGV. The CDR3 is 12 amino acids. Trimming left V 3 bases short and J 3 bases short, with 3 bases between. The full variable domain, completed using reference TRBV11-2 and TRBJ2-1, is EAGVAQSPRYKIIEKRQSVAFWCNPISGHATLYWYQQILGQGPKLLIQFQNNGVVDDSQLPKDRFSAERLKGVDSTLKIQPAKLEDSAVYLCASSLGYNEQFFGPGTRLTVL.

The V gene is TRBV28, the J gene TRBJ1-1; D remains unclear. The V gene lost 2 bases and the J gene lost 5 bases, with 12 bases spanning the gap. Looked up from germline, CDR1 is MDHEN and CDR2 is SYDVKM. CDR3 length: 14 amino acids. The CDR3 coding sequence is TGTGCCAGCAGTTTAGTTTGGGTGAGGACTGAAGCTTTCTTT. Translated: CASSLVWVRTEAFF.

This clone was recorded a few times. The gene calls are TRBV28 and TRBJ2-3; tentatively, D is TRBD2 (5 bases). V lost 11 bases to trimming and J lost 3 bases, with 15 bases between them. The CDR3 sequence is 13 residues long. Looked up from germline, CDR1 is MDHEN and CDR2 is SYDVKM. The CDR3 sequence: CAAKGVPTDTQYF. The CDR3 DNA reads as TGTGCCGCCAAGGGAGTCCCGACAGATACGCAGTATTTT.

In regard to this clone: A much larger clone sits a single nucleotide away, making a read error possible. At the DNA level, this CDR3 is encoded by other sequences in the same sample as well. The chain employs TRBV6-2 or TRBV6-3 and TRBJ2-7; 8 bases align to TRBD2. Germline trimming cut 2 bases from V and 2 bases from J; bases unmatched to any gene: 2. The CDR3 spans 14 residues. Germline loops: CDR1 MNHEY, CDR2 SVGEGT. CDR3 loop: CASSYVSGAYEQYF. Here the CDR3 DNA reads TGTGCCAGCAGTTACGTTAGCGGGGCCTACGAGCAGTACTTC.

The CDR3 spells CASSLDLAGVSYEQYF. The CDR3 bases are TGTGCCAGCAGCTTAGATTTAGCGGGAGTGTCCTACGAGCAGTACTTC. This chain connects TRBV7-2 to TRBJ2-7; TRBD2 aligns across 9 bases. The junction had 5 bases not matched to a gene; V was cut back by 1 base and J by 1 base. Germline V gene data show CDR1 as SGHTA and CDR2 as FQGNSA. This CDR3 has 16 residues.

The V call is TRBV19, the J call TRBJ2-2; D unclear. The CDR3 runs to 12 residues. CDR1 LNHDA and CDR2 SQIVND come from the germline V gene (reference sequence). With 7 bases removed from V and 2 bases from J, the gap between germline ends came to 5 bases. CDR3 coding DNA: TGTGCCAGTAACATAAACACCGGGGAGCTGTTTTTT. This translates into CASNINTGELFF.

The J gene is TRBJ2-7, the V gene TRBV6-4; D is undetermined. V was shortened by 4 bases and J by 5 bases, with 18 bases between the two germline ends. The CDR3 length is 15 residues. The germline V gene has CDR1 MRHNA and CDR2 SNTAGT. CDR3 coding DNA: TGTGCCAGCAGTGTGAGTTGGGATAGTGGGGACGAGCAGTACTTC. Its translation: CASSVSWDSGDEQYF.

This clone was counted a few times. The CDR3 spells CASTPGQGSRAQHF. CDR3 coding DNA: TGTGCCAGCACCCCGGGACAGGGTTCCCGAGCCCAGCATTTT. The J gene is TRBJ1-5, the V gene TRBV7-8, with 9 positions matching TRBD1. The V segment lost 7 bases and the J segment 11 bases; nucleotides outside the gene matches: 12. CDR3 length: 14 amino acids. The germline gives CDR1 SGHVS, CDR2 FQNEAQ.

This clone was seen only a few times. The chain is built from TRBV19 and TRBJ2-7; either TRBD1 or TRBD2 may supply D (5 bases each). Trimming pared 5 bases from V and 6 bases from J, leaving 17 bases between. Germline values: CDR1 LNHDA, CDR2 SQIVND (reference sequence). The CDR3 spans 14 residues. The CDR3, as DNA: TGTGCCAGTAGTGAAACGGGGAGTGGGGGCGAGCAGTACTTC. Its translation: CASSETGSGGEQYF.

This clone has just a few counts. This rearrangement joins TRBV19 to TRBJ1-5, with D perhaps matching TRBD1 (6 bases). The CDR3 consists of 15 residues. Germline V gene data show CDR1 as LNHDA and CDR2 as SQIVND (reference sequence). V lost 2 bases and J 4 bases, leaving 12 bases between the germline ends. CDR3 coding DNA: TGTGCCAGTAGTATAAGGGACACGCTGAATCAGCCCCAGCATTTT. Protein: CASSIRDTLNQPQHF.

This chain uses TRBV19 with TRBJ2-3; 9 nucleotides match TRBD2. CDR1 LNHDA and CDR2 SQIVND come from the germline V gene (reference sequence). The CDR3 sequence is 16 residues long. The trim removed 3 bases at V and 1 base at J, leaving 5 bases unmatched. CDR3 loop: CASSISRGRGTDTQYF. The CDR3 coding sequence is TGTGCCAGTAGTATTTCGCGCGGGAGGGGCACAGATACGCAGTATTTT.

The CDR3 is CASSSLSGGRVETQYF. CDR3 sequence (DNA): TGTGCCAGCAGCTCTCTTAGCGGGGGGCGGGTAGAGACCCAGTACTTC. The genes are TRBV7-9 and TRBJ2-5; 10 bases are shared with TRBD2. Unmatched junction bases numbered 9, after V lost 4 bases and J lost 4 bases. Germline V CDR1 and CDR2: SEHNR, FQNEAQ (reference sequence). The CDR3 contains 16 residues.

The genes are TRBV7-2 and TRBJ2-3; D ambiguous. Looked up from germline, CDR1 is SGHTA and CDR2 is FQGNSA. The CDR3 has 14 amino acids. V shed 5 bases and J shed 4 bases, with 13 bases lying between them. CDR3 loop: CASSPPSMPDTQYF. The CDR3 nucleotides are TGTGCCAGCAGCCCGCCATCTATGCCAGATACGCAGTATTTT.

The V gene is TRBV6-1, the J gene TRBJ2-5; tentatively, D is TRBD2 (6 bases). V was pared by 3 bases and J by 2 bases, with 16 bases between. This CDR3 contains 16 residues. Per germline, CDR1 MNHNS and CDR2 SASEGT. The CDR3, as DNA: TGTGCCAGCAGTGAGGAGGGACGGCCCCAACAAGAGACCCAGTACTTC. Protein product: CASSEEGRPQQETQYF.

This chain connects TRBV27 to TRBJ1-2; D possibly corresponds to TRBD1 (5 bases). Trimming cost V 6 bases and J 0 bases, with 11 bases left between them. Germline V CDR1 and CDR2: MNHEY, SMNVEV (reference sequence). This CDR3 has 14 residues. The CDR3 DNA is TGTGCCAGCAGCCTAGCGGGGGCTAACTATGGCTACACCTTC. Encoded protein: CASSLAGANYGYTF.

This clone was detected a few times. This same CDR3 is encoded by further DNA sequences in the sample. V and J are TRBV30 and TRBJ1-5; D remains ambiguous. CDR1 is GTSNPN and CDR2 is SVGIG in the germline V gene (reference sequence). CDR3 length: 11 residues. Trimming removed 0 bases at V and 7 bases at J, with 4 bases between. DNA for the CDR3: TGTGCCTGGAGTGTCGGCCAGCCCCAGCATTTT. It is translated as CAWSVGQPQHF.